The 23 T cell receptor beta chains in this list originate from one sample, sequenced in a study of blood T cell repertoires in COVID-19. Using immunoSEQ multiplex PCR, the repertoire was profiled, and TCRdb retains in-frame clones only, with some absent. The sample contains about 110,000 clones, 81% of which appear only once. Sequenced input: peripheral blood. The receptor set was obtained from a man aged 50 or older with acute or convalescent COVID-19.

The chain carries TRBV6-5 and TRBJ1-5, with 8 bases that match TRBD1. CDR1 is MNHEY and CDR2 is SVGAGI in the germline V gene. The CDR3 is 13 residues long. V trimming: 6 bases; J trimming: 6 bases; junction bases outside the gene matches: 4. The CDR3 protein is CASRSQGGQPQHF. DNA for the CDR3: TGTGCCAGCAGGTCACAGGGGGGTCAGCCCCAGCATTTT.

CDR3 sequence: CASSEGGGRGGIETQYF. The CDR3 nucleotides are TGTGCCAGCAGTGAAGGAGGAGGGCGGGGGGGCATAGAGACCCAGTACTTC. This chain joins TRBV25-1 and TRBJ2-5, with 9 bases lining up with TRBD2. Germline lookup yields CDR1 MGHDK and CDR2 SYGVNS. The CDR3 runs 17 residues. The junction had 11 bases not matched to a gene; V was cut back by 2 bases and J by 4 bases.

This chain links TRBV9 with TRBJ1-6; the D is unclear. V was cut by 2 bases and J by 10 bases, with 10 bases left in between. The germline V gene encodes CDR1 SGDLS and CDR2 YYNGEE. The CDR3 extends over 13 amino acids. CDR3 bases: TGTGCCAGCAGCGTTCAGGAGGCCTCACCCCTCCACTTT. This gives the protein CASSVQEASPLHF.

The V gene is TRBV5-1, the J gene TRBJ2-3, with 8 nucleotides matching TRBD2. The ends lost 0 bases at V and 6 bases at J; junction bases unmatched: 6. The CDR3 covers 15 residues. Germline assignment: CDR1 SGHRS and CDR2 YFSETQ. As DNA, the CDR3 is TGCGCCAGCAGCTTGGGGCGGGGGGAGTCGGATACGCAGTATTTT. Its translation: CASSLGRGESDTQYF.

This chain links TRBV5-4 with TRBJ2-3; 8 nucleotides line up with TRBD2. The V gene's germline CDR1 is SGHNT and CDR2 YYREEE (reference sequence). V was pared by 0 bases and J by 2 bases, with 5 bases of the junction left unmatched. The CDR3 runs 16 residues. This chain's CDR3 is CASSLAKLAVTDTQYF. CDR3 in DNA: TGTGCCAGCAGCTTGGCCAAACTAGCGGTCACAGATACGCAGTATTTT.

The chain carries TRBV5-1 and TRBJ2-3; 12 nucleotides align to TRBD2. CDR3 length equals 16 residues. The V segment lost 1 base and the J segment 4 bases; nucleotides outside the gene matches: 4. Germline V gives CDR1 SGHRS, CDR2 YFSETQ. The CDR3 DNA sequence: TGCGCCAGCAGCTTGATAGCTAGCGGGGGGGCAGATACGCAGTATTTT. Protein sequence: CASSLIASGGADTQYF.

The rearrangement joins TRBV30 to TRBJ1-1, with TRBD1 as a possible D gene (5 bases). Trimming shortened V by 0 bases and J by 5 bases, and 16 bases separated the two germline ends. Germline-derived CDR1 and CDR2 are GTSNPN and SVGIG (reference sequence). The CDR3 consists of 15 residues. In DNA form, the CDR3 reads TGTGCCTGGAGTGTAGGGGTTGGTTTGAGTACTGAAGCTTTCTTT. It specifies CAWSVGVGLSTEAFF.

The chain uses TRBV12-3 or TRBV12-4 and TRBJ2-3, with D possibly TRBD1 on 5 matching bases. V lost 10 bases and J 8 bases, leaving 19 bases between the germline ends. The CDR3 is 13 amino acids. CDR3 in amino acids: CATRAQGQSTQYF. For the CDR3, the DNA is TGTGCCACCAGAGCCCAAGGACAAAGTACGCAGTATTTT.

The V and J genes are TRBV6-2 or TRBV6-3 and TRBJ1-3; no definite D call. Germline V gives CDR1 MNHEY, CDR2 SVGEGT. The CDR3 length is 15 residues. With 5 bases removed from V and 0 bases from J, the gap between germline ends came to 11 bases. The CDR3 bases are TGTGCCAGCAGTCCACTCCGGGTCTCTGGAAACACCATATATTTT. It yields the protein CASSPLRVSGNTIYF.

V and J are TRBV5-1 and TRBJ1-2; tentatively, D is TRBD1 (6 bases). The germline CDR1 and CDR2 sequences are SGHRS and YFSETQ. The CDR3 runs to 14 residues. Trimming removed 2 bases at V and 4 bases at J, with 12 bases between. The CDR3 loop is CASSFEGGPYGYTF. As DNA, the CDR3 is TGCGCCAGCAGCTTCGAGGGGGGGCCCTATGGCTACACCTTC.

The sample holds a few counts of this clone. CDR3 in DNA: TGTGCCAGCAGCAGACAGGCCTCTGGAAACACCATATATTTT. This translates into CASSRQASGNTIYF. The chain is built from TRBV3-1 (or the pseudogene TRBV3-2) and TRBJ1-3; tentatively, D is TRBD1 (6 bases). Deletions cut 5 bases from V and 0 bases from J, with 8 bases between. This CDR3 has 14 amino acids. From germline, CDR1 is LGHDT and CDR2 YNNKEL (reference sequence).

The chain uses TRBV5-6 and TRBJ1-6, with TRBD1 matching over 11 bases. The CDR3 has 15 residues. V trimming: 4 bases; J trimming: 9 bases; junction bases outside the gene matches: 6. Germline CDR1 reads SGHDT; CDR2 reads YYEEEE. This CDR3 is CASSLMDRGLSPLHF. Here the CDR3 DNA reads TGTGCCAGCAGCCTCATGGACAGGGGGCTTTCACCCCTCCACTTT.

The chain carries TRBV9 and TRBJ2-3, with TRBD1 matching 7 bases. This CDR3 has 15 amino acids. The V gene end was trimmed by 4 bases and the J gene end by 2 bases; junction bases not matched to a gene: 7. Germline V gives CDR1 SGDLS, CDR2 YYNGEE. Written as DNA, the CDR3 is TGTGCCAGCAGCCAGAGACAGGGACACACAGATACGCAGTATTTT. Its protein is CASSQRQGHTDTQYF. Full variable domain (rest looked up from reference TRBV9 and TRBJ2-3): DSGVTQTPKHLITATGQRVTLRCSPRSGDLSVYWYQQSLDQGLQFLIQYYNGEERAKGNILERFSAQQFPDLHSELNLSSLELGDSALYFCASSQRQGHTDTQYFGPGTRLTVL.

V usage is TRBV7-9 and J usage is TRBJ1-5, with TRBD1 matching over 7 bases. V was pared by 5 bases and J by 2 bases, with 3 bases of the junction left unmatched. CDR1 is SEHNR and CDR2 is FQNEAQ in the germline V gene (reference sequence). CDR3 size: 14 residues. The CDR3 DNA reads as TGTGCCAGCAGCGGGCAGGGGGGCAATCAGCCCCAGCATTTT. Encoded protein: CASSGQGGNQPQHF.

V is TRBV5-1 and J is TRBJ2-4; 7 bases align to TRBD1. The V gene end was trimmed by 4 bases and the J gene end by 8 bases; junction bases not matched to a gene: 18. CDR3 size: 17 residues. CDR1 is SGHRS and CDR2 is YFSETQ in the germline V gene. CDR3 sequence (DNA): TGCGCCAGCAGCCCCCAGGGGACAGCGAGAGGGATGGACATTCAGTACTTC. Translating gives CASSPQGTARGMDIQYF.

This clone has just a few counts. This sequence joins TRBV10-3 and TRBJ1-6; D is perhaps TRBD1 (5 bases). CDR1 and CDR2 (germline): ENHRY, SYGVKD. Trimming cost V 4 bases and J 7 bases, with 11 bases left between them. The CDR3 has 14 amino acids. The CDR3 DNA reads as TGTGCCATCAGTGGAATTGACAGAAATTCACCCCTCCACTTT. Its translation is CAISGIDRNSPLHF.

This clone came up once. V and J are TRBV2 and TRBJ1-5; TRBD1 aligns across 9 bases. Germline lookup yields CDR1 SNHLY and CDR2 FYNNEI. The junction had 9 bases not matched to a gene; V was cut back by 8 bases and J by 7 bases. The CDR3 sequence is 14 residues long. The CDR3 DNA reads TGTGCCAGCTCCGGGACAGGGAAACGGCAGCCCCAGCATTTT. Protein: CASSGTGKRQPQHF.

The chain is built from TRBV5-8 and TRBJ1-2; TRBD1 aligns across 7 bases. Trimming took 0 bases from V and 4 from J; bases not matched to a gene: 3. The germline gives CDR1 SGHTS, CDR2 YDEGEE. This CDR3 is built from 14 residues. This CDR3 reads CASSLGQGSYGYTF. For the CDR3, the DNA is TGTGCCAGCAGCTTGGGACAGGGTAGCTATGGCTACACCTTC.

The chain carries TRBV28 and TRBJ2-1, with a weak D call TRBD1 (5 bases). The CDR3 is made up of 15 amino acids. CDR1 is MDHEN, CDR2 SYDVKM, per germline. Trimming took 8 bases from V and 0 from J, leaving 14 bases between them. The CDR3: CASVQGPSSYNEQFF. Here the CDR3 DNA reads TGTGCCAGCGTGCAGGGCCCGAGCTCCTACAATGAGCAGTTCTTC.

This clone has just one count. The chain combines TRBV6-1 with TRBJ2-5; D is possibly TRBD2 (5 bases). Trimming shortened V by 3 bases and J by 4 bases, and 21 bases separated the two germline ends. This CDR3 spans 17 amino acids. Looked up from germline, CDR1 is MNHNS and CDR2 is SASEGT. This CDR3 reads CASSDPGGDGEPETQYF. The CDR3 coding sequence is TGTGCCAGCAGTGATCCAGGAGGTGACGGGGAACCAGAGACCCAGTACTTC.

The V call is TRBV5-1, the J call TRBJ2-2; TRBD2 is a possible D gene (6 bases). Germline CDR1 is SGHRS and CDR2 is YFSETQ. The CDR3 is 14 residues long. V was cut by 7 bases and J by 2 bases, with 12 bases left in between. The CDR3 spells CASAAGRNTGELFF. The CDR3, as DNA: TGCGCCAGCGCTGCGGGACGTAACACCGGGGAGCTGTTTTTT.

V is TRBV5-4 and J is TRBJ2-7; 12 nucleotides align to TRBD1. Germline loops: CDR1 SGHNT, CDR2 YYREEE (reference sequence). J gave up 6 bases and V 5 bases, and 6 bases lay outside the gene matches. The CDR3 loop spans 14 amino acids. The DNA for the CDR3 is TGTGCCAGCAGTTTCGGGACAGGGGGCTCCGAGCAGTACTTC. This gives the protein CASSFGTGGSEQYF. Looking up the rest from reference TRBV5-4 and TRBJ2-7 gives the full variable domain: ETGVTQSPTHLIKTRGQQVTLRCSSQSGHNTVSWYQQALGQGPQFIFQYYREEENGRGNFPPRFSGLQFPNYSSELNVNALELDDSALYLCASSFGTGGSEQYFGPGTRLTVT.

CDR3 in DNA: TGTGCCTGGAGTGTAAGGGGAGGGATCCTAAACACCATATATTTT. Translating it yields CAWSVRGGILNTIYF. J is TRBJ1-3 and V is TRBV30; the D gene is possibly TRBD1 (5 bases). V lost 0 bases to trimming and J lost 6 bases, with 15 bases between them. The CDR3 consists of 15 residues. Germline V gene data show CDR1 as GTSNPN and CDR2 as SVGIG (reference sequence).